This is a list of T cell receptor beta chains from one sample in a study of OX40 agonist ivuxolimab in advanced cancers. Sequencing used immunoSEQ multiplex PCR; TCRdb keeps in-frame clones, though not all of them. The table has over 90,000 clones, 85% to 90% seen once. Here the sequenced sample was CD4+ or CD8+ T cells sorted from blood, taken in a trial of the OX40 agonist ivuxolimab. The source is an adult with an advanced solid tumor such as melanoma, head and neck, liver or kidney cancer. Each CDR3 is given with its conserved first and last residue. The D gene is left open where the match is weak. The size field is filled for only some rows; it gives once, few, many or a size class.

CDR3 DNA	CDR3 protein	clone size	V gene	J gene	D gene
TGTGCCAGCAGCTTGGCGGACCCTACCCAAGATACGCAGTATTTT	CASSLADPTQDTQYF	-	TRBV5-4	TRBJ2-3	-
TGCGCCAGCAGCTTGGACAGGCTTGGTGGAAACACCATATATTTT	CASSLDRLGGNTIYF	once	TRBV5-1	TRBJ1-3	-
TGTGCCAGCAGTACCCCGACAGGGCCCGAGCAGTACTTC	CASSTPTGPEQYF	-	TRBV2	TRBJ2-7	TRBD1
TGCGCCAGCAGAGGGGGAGGGAACACTGAAGCTTTCTTT	CASRGGGNTEAFF	few	TRBV10-1	TRBJ1-1	-
TGTGCCAGCAGTTTTGGGGGCCAGGGCCATGAAAAACTGTTTTTT	CASSFGGQGHEKLFF	-	TRBV28	TRBJ1-4	-
TGTGCTAGCAGCTTAGCGTTCACCGGGGAGCTGTTTTTT	CASSLAFTGELFF	-	TRBV7-7	TRBJ2-2	-
TGTGCCAGCAGCCGAGGGCGGGGCACAGATACGCAGTATTTT	CASSRGRGTDTQYF	-	TRBV4-2	TRBJ2-3	-
TGTGCCAGCTCACCAATAGGGGGCGCGGAGACCCAGTACTTC	CASSPIGGAETQYF	-	TRBV18	TRBJ2-5	TRBD1
TGTGCCAGTAACAGGGATACTAATGAAAAACTGTTTTTT	CASNRDTNEKLFF	-	TRBV19	TRBJ1-4	-
TGTGCCAGCAGATCCCGGGACTATTCCTACGAGCAGTACTTC	CASRSRDYSYEQYF	-	TRBV28	TRBJ2-7	TRBD2
TGTGCCAGCAGCTTGGGGGGGGGCTCTGCAACTAATGAAAAACTGTTTTTT	CASSLGGGSATNEKLFF	-	TRBV5-4	TRBJ1-4	-
TGTGCCAGCAGCCTAAACACAGATACGCAGTATTTT	CASSLNTDTQYF	-	TRBV5-6	TRBJ2-3	-
TGTGCCAGCAGCTTATGGGGGCAGGGGGCCTTGGAGCAGTACTTC	CASSLWGQGALEQYF	-	TRBV11-1	TRBJ2-7	TRBD1
TGTGCCAGCAGCCTGGGCAGAGGGGCAGGGAAAGAGACCCAGTACTTC	CASSLGRGAGKETQYF	-	TRBV5-4	TRBJ2-5	-
TGTGCCAGCAGCGTCACCGGGGGGCCCCACGGGGAGCTGTTTTTT	CASSVTGGPHGELFF	once	TRBV7-9	TRBJ2-2	-
TGCAGCGTTGGTCCAGGGCCTAGCACAGATACGCAGTATTTT	CSVGPGPSTDTQYF	-	TRBV29-1	TRBJ2-3	-
TGTGCCAGCAGGACCTACAATGAGCAGTTCTTC	CASRTYNEQFF	-	TRBV27	TRBJ2-1	-
TGCGCCAGCAGCTTGGCCGGGGTTTCAGGAAACACCATATATTTT	CASSLAGVSGNTIYF	-	TRBV5-1	TRBJ1-3	-
TGTGTCAGCAGCTCCTCGAATTCGGGGACCCAGTACTTC	CVSSSSNSGTQYF	once	TRBV7-9	TRBJ2-5	-
TGTGCCAGCAGCTTCATCCGGGACAGTAATGAAAAACTGTTTTTT	CASSFIRDSNEKLFF	-	TRBV7-9	TRBJ1-4	TRBD1
TGTGCCAGCAGCCACAGAATCTACGAGCAGTACTTC	CASSHRIYEQYF	-	TRBV28	TRBJ2-7	-
TGTGCCAGCAGCTTAGTTGGTCTAGCGGGAGGCGTCAATGAGCAGTTCTTC	CASSLVGLAGGVNEQFF	-	TRBV7-2	TRBJ2-1	TRBD2
TGCGCCAGCAGCCCCACGAACTCTGGAAACACCATATATTTT	CASSPTNSGNTIYF	-	TRBV5-1	TRBJ1-3	-
TGTGCCTGGAGGGGAACTGAAGCTTTCTTT	CAWRGTEAFF	-	TRBV30	TRBJ1-1	-
TGTGCCAGCAGCTCCCCCGGGGTAGGTGAGCAGTACTTC	CASSSPGVGEQYF	-	TRBV28	TRBJ2-7	-
TGTGCCAGCTCACCAATTAGCGGGATAGGCACAGATACGCAGTATTTT	CASSPISGIGTDTQYF	-	TRBV18	TRBJ2-3	TRBD2
TGTGCCAGCTCACCACAGGGCAAGGGCACTGAAGCTTTCTTT	CASSPQGKGTEAFF	-	TRBV18	TRBJ1-1	-
TGTGCCAGTAGTATATCTCCCAGGGAGAGGACTGAAGCTTTCTTT	CASSISPRERTEAFF	-	TRBV19	TRBJ1-1	-
TGTGCCAGCCTGAGTAGCGGGAGTGGAGATACGCAGTATTTT	CASLSSGSGDTQYF	-	TRBV2	TRBJ2-3	TRBD2
TGTGCCAGCTCACCAGACACAGGGGTGAACACTGAAGCTTTCTTT	CASSPDTGVNTEAFF	-	TRBV18	TRBJ1-1	TRBD1
TGTGCCAGCACGCGCACAGATACGCAGTATTTT	CASTRTDTQYF	once	TRBV2	TRBJ2-3	-
TGTGCCAGTAGTCCCCGGACAGGGAACACCGGGGAGCTGTTTTTT	CASSPRTGNTGELFF	few	TRBV19	TRBJ2-2	TRBD1
TGTGCCAGCAGCGGAGGGACAGGGACGTTTCAGCCCCAGCATTTT	CASSGGTGTFQPQHF	-	TRBV5-5	TRBJ1-5	TRBD1
TGCGCCAGCAGACGGGGACTAACCCAGAACAATGAGCAGTTCTTC	CASRRGLTQNNEQFF	-	TRBV5-1	TRBJ2-1	TRBD2
TGTGCCAGCAGCCTCGGGGATAGGGCCAAAAACATTCAGTACTTC	CASSLGDRAKNIQYF	-	TRBV7-8	TRBJ2-4	-
TGTGCCAGTAGTGAACTAGCGGGCTACGAGCAGTACTTC	CASSELAGYEQYF	-	TRBV19	TRBJ2-7	TRBD2
TGTGCCAGCAGCCAAGATCCCCGGGGCCTCCTCTCGGGCCACGAGCAGTACTTC	CASSQDPRGLLSGHEQYF	-	TRBV4-2	TRBJ2-7	-
TGTGCCAGCAGAACTTCGGGGAGGCACCAAGAGACCCAGTACTTC	CASRTSGRHQETQYF	-	TRBV5-5	TRBJ2-5	-
TGTGCCACCCGGGGACAGCCCACTGAAGCTTTCTTT	CATRGQPTEAFF	-	TRBV19	TRBJ1-1	TRBD1
TGTGCCAGTAGTATAGTAGGGACAGGGCCCTACGAGCAGTACTTC	CASSIVGTGPYEQYF	-	TRBV19	TRBJ2-7	TRBD1
TGTGCCAGTAGTCTCAGGGGGCCAGAGACCCAGTACTTC	CASSLRGPETQYF	-	TRBV19	TRBJ2-5	TRBD1
TGTGCCTGGAGTGTGCCCAGAGGGAGAAGTAACTATGGCTACACCTTC	CAWSVPRGRSNYGYTF	-	TRBV30	TRBJ1-2	-
TGTGCCAGCAGCCTAGGGGGAGACAATCACGAGCAGTACTTC	CASSLGGDNHEQYF	-	TRBV4-2	TRBJ2-7	-